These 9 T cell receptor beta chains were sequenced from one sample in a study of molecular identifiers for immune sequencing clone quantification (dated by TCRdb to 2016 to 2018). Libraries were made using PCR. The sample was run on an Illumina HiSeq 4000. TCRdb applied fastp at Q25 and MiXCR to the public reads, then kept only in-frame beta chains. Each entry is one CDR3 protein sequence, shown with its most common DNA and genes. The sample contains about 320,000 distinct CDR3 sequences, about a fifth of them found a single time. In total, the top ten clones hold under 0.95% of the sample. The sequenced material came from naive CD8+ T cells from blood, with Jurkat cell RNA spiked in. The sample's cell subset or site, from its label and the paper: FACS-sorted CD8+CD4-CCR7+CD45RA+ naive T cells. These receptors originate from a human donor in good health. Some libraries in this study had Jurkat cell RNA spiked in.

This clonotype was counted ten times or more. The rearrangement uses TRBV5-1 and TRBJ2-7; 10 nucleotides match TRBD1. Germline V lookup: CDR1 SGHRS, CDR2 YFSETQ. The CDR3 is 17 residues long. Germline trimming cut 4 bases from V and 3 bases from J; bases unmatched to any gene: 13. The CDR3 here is CASSTTLRDRGFYEQYF. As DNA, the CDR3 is TGCGCCAGCAGCACGACTCTCCGGGACAGGGGTTTCTACGAGCAGTACTTC.

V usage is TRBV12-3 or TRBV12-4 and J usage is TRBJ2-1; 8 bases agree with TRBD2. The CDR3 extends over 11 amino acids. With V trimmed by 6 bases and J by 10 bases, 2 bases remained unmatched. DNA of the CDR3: TGTGCCAGCAGAGCGGGAGTGGAGCAGTTCTTC. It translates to CASRAGVEQFF.

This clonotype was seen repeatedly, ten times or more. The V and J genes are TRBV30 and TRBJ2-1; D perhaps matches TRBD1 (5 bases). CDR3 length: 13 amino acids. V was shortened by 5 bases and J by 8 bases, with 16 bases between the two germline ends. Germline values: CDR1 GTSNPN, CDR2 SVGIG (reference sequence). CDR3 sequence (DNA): TGTGCCTGGGCGCTTCTGGGGCCCGATGAGCAGTTCTTC. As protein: CAWALLGPDEQFF.

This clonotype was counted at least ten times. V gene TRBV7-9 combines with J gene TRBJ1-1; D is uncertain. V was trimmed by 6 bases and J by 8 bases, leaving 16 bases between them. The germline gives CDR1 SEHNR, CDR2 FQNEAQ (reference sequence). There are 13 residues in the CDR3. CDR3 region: CASRPAGLGEAFF. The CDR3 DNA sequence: TGTGCCAGCAGACCAGCGGGTCTTGGGGAAGCTTTCTTT.

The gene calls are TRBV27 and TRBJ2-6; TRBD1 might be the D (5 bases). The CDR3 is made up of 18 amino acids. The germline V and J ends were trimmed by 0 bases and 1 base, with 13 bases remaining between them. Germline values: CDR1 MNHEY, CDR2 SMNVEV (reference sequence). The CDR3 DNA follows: TGTGCCAGCAGTTTATCGGCCAGGGCCCTGTCTGGGGCCAACGTCCTGACTTTC. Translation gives CASSLSARALSGANVLTF.

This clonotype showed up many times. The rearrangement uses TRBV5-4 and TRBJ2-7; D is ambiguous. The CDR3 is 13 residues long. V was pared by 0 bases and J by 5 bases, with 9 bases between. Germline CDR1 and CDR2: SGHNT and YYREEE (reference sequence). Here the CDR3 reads CASSLGHGNEQYF. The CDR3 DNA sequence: TGTGCCAGCAGCTTGGGACATGGAAACGAGCAGTACTTC.

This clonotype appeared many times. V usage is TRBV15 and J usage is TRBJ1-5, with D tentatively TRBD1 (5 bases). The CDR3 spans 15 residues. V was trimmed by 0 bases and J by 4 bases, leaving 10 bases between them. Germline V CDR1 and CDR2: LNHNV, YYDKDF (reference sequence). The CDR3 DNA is TGTGCCACCAGCAGAGATCAGACAGCAAATCAGCCCCAGCATTTT. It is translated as CATSRDQTANQPQHF.

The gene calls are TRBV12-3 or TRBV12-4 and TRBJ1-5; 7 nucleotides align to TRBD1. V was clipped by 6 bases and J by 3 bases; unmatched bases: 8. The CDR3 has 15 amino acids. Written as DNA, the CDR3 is TGTGCCAGCAGCAAGACAGGGACTGACAATCAGCCCCAGCATTTT. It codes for CASSKTGTDNQPQHF.

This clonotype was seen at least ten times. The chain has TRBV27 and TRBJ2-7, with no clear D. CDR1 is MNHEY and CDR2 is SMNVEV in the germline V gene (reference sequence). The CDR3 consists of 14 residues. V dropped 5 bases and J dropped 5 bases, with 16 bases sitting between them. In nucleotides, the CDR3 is TGTGCCAGCAGTGACGGATTTGGGGTCCACGAGCAGTACTTC. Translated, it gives CASSDGFGVHEQYF.